The next 32 T cell receptor beta chains were all read from a single sample in a study of vaccination and CD4 T cells after COVID-19. Treatment noted: 10-day PBMC culture with coronavirus spike peptide pools or control peptides (ViraFEST assay). The Oncomine TCR Beta short-read assay was what sequenced the DNA obtained from cultured CD4+ T cells. MiXCR, applied by TCRdb to the PCR reads, yields one record per CDR3 protein. The data hold about 14,000 distinct CDR3 sequences, with about 28% observed a single time. For these TCRs, the target antigens are not known. Sequenced: cultured CD4+ T cells from blood. Source of these receptors: a human donor with COVID-19.

The chain carries TRBV27 and TRBJ1-5, with a weak D call TRBD1 (6 bases). This CDR3 contains 14 residues. Germline CDR1 reads MNHEY; CDR2 reads SMNVEV (reference sequence). Trimming took 6 bases from V and 2 from J, leaving 11 bases between them. CDR3 DNA: TGTGCCAGCAGGCGACAGGTAGGCAATCAGCCCCAGCATTTT. Encoded protein: CASRRQVGNQPQHF.

The chain employs TRBV20-1 and TRBJ2-1; no clear D. With 2 bases removed from V and 6 bases from J, the gap between germline ends came to 11 bases. Germline CDR1 is DFQATT and CDR2 is SNEGSKA (reference sequence). CDR3 length equals 13 residues. CDR3 sequence reads: CSARFRQRNEQFF. As DNA, the CDR3 is TGCAGTGCTAGATTTCGCCAGCGCAATGAGCAGTTCTTC.

There are a few counts of this clonotype. The V gene is TRBV20-1, the J gene TRBJ2-5; D not resolved. Germline V gives CDR1 DFQATT, CDR2 SNEGSKA (reference sequence). Between the trimmed V and J ends, which lost 0 bases and 1 base, there was a span of 9 bases. This CDR3 comprises 14 residues. In DNA, the CDR3 is TGCAGTGCTAGAGATTTACGCCGCCAAGAGACCCAGTACTTC. Its protein product is CSARDLRRQETQYF.

The chain combines TRBV2 with TRBJ1-4; D unclear. This CDR3 has 12 amino acids. Between the trimmed V and J ends, which lost 4 bases and 10 bases, there was a span of 10 bases. In germline, CDR1 is SNHLY, CDR2 FYNNEI. CDR3 coding DNA: TGTGCCAGCAGTGGGGAGGGCCGAAAACTGTTTTTT. This translates into CASSGEGRKLFF.

The V call is TRBV11-2, the J call TRBJ2-2; D is perhaps TRBD2 (7 bases). V lost 3 bases and J 6 bases, leaving 11 bases between the germline ends. The CDR3 loop spans 14 amino acids. Germline CDR1 reads SGHAT; CDR2 reads FQNNGV. CDR3 amino acids: CASSLSGGPGELFF. In DNA, the CDR3 is TGTGCCAGCAGCTTGTCCGGGGGGCCCGGGGAGCTGTTTTTT. Using reference TRBV11-2 and TRBJ2-2 for the parts outside the CDR3, the full variable domain is EAGVAQSPRYKIIEKRQSVAFWCNPISGHATLYWYQQILGQGPKLLIQFQNNGVVDDSQLPKDRFSAERLKGVDSTLKIQPAKLEDSAVYLCASSLSGGPGELFFGEGSRLTVL.

The V call is TRBV11-2, the J call TRBJ2-2, with 7 bases lining up with TRBD1. There are 14 residues in the CDR3. V shed 3 bases, J shed 3 bases, and the junction held 1 base outside the gene matches. Per germline, CDR1 SGHAT and CDR2 FQNNGV. This CDR3 reads CASSFRGHTGELFF. The CDR3, as DNA: TGTGCCAGCAGCTTTAGGGGGCACACCGGGGAGCTGTTTTTT.

In this sample, this clonotype turned up a few times. The chain links TRBV7-9 to TRBJ2-2; D unclear. The CDR3 is 13 residues long. Trimming cost V 4 bases and J 5 bases, with 8 bases left between them. Germline values: CDR1 SEHNR, CDR2 FQNEAQ (reference sequence). The CDR3 bases are TGTGCCAGCAGCTGGGCCGGGACCGGGGAGCTGTTTTTT. It encodes CASSWAGTGELFF.

This clonotype was detected only a few times. CDR3 sequence reads: CSAPRTGGLETQYF. CDR3 coding DNA: TGCAGTGCTCCACGGACAGGGGGGTTGGAGACCCAGTACTTC. The chain links TRBV20-1 to TRBJ2-5; 10 bases fit TRBD1. J gave up 5 bases and V 5 bases, and 8 bases lay outside the gene matches. The CDR3 has 14 amino acids. Germline V lookup: CDR1 DFQATT, CDR2 SNEGSKA (reference sequence).

This clonotype was counted between two and nine times. The rearrangement joins TRBV7-9 to TRBJ2-2; 14 bases line up with TRBD2. Germline V gene data show CDR1 as SEHNR and CDR2 as FQNEAQ (reference sequence). The CDR3 is 17 amino acids. The CDR3 bases are TGTGCTACAATCCGGACTAGCGGGGGGTCGGGCACCGGGGAGCTGTTTTTT. As protein: CATIRTSGGSGTGELFF.

This clonotype counts as large. V and J are TRBV2 and TRBJ2-7; TRBD1 might be the D (6 bases). Trimming took off 6 bases at V and 5 bases at J, with 23 bases between the two ends. CDR1 and CDR2 (germline): SNHLY, FYNNEI. There are 16 residues in the CDR3. The CDR3 loop is CASRTGYGQGIHEQYF. DNA of the CDR3: TGTGCCAGCAGAACGGGTTACGGCCAGGGGATTCACGAGCAGTACTTC.

This chain connects TRBV18 to TRBJ2-3; D might be TRBD1 (5 bases). V was shortened by 2 bases and J by 6 bases, with 9 bases between the two germline ends. CDR1 is KGHSH, CDR2 LQKENI, per germline. CDR3 length equals 13 residues. The CDR3 spells CASSPSYRDTQYF. Written as DNA, the CDR3 is TGTGCCAGCTCACCATCATACAGGGATACGCAGTATTTT.

CDR3 amino acids: CASSPTLAGPSGANVLTF. The CDR3 nucleotides read TGTGCCAGCAGCCCCACGCTAGCGGGGCCCTCTGGGGCCAACGTCCTGACTTTC. The genes are TRBV12-3 or TRBV12-4 and TRBJ2-6, with 9 bases lining up with TRBD2. The CDR3 is made up of 18 amino acids. The V segment lost 6 bases and the J segment 0 bases; nucleotides outside the gene matches: 9.

This clonotype was seen more than once but under ten times. The CDR3 DNA reads TGCGCCAGCAGTGAGCGTAGGACGATGAACACTGAAGCTTTCTTT. Translation gives CASSERRTMNTEAFF. This chain connects TRBV10-2 to TRBJ1-1; D is unresolved. There are 15 residues in the CDR3. V was trimmed by 2 bases and J by 0 bases, leaving 10 bases between them. CDR1 WSHSY and CDR2 SAAADI come from the germline V gene.

The chain has TRBV6-5 and TRBJ1-2; no firm D call. V was pared by 0 bases and J by 0 bases, with 20 bases between. This CDR3 region has 19 residues. Germline loops: CDR1 MNHEY, CDR2 SVGAGI. CDR3 DNA: TGTGCCAGCAGTTACTCTTTTGGAGAACTAAAGAATTCTAACTATGGCTACACCTTC. Protein: CASSYSFGELKNSNYGYTF.

This clonotype has just a few counts. The V gene is TRBV11-3, the J gene TRBJ1-2; 7 bases match TRBD1. The CDR3 has 14 amino acids. The J segment lost 4 bases and the V segment lost 5 bases, leaving 7 bases of the junction unmatched. Germline CDR1 reads SGHNT; CDR2 reads YENEEA. CDR3 nucleotide sequence: TGTGCCAGCAGCCCAGGGGGGGGTAGCTATGGCTACACCTTC. It is translated as CASSPGGGSYGYTF.

This clonotype was found once. V is TRBV12-3 or TRBV12-4 and J is TRBJ1-1; TRBD1 agrees at 7 bases. The length of the CDR3 is 15 residues. V shed 6 bases and J 4 bases; nucleotides not matched to a gene: 11. CDR3 nucleotides: TGTGCCAGCAGCCCTTTAGGGGGCGCTGGCACTGAAGCTTTCTTT. This codes for CASSPLGGAGTEAFF.

This clonotype was seen a handful of times. The CDR3 sequence is CASSFVSGNTIYF. In DNA form, the CDR3 reads TGTGCCAGCAGCTTTGTGTCTGGAAACACCATATATTTT. The J gene is TRBJ1-3, the V gene TRBV7-2; D gene uncertain. CDR1 SGHTA and CDR2 FQGNSA come from the germline V gene. This CDR3 contains 13 residues. Trimming took off 3 bases at V and 1 base at J, with 4 bases between the two ends.

This clonotype has a handful of counts. The chain carries TRBV6-4 and TRBJ1-1; D is ambiguous. The V end was cut by 4 bases, the J end by 2 bases, with 8 bases between. The V gene's germline CDR1 is MRHNA and CDR2 SNTAGT. This CDR3 is built from 13 residues. This CDR3 is CASSATQNTEAFF. The CDR3 region has the DNA TGTGCCAGCAGTGCGACACAAAACACTGAAGCTTTCTTT.

This clonotype was counted once. This chain links TRBV5-4 with TRBJ2-1; D may correspond to TRBD1 or TRBD2 (5 bases each). V was cut by 8 bases and J by 8 bases, with 20 bases left in between. The CDR3 runs to 14 residues. Per germline, CDR1 SGHNT and CDR2 YYREEE (reference sequence). The CDR3 is CARARDPAADEQFF. Written as DNA, the CDR3 is TGTGCCAGAGCCCGGGACCCCGCTGCGGATGAGCAGTTCTTC.

V usage is TRBV25-1 and J usage is TRBJ1-2; weak D call: TRBD1 (6 bases). This CDR3 contains 13 residues. V lost 8 bases to trimming and J lost 7 bases, with 17 bases between them. CDR1 is MGHDK and CDR2 is SYGVNS in the germline V gene. The CDR3 nucleotides are TGTGCCAGCGATTCGCCAGGGGCGGGTGGCTACACCTTC. This translates into CASDSPGAGGYTF.

V gene TRBV5-1 combines with J gene TRBJ2-2; D may be TRBD1 or TRBD2 (6 bases each). V lost 6 bases to trimming and J lost 7 bases, with 19 bases between them. Per the germline V gene, CDR1 is SGHRS and CDR2 is YFSETQ. The CDR3 extends over 15 amino acids. CDR3 DNA: TGCGCCAGCAACTTCCGGCCGGGGGCCGACGGGGAGCTGTTTTTT. Its protein is CASNFRPGADGELFF.

This clonotype turned up a few times. The chain links TRBV30 to TRBJ1-2, with D perhaps TRBD1 (6 bases). From germline, CDR1 is GTSNPN and CDR2 SVGIG (reference sequence). This CDR3 is 14 amino acids long. Trimming took 1 base from V and 2 from J, leaving 11 bases between them. The chain's CDR3 is CAWSGSQGNYGYTF. The DNA for the CDR3 is TGTGCCTGGAGTGGCTCGCAGGGGAACTATGGCTACACCTTC. The full variable domain, with the rest looked up from reference TRBV30 and TRBJ1-2, is SQTIHQWPATLVQPVGSPLSLECTVEGTSNPNLYWYRQAAGRGLQLLFYSVGIGQISSEVPQNLSASRPQDRQFILSSKKLLLSDSGFYLCAWSGSQGNYGYTFGSGTRLTVV.

The V and J genes are TRBV6-1 and TRBJ2-3, with TRBD2 identical over 8 bases. Germline V CDR1 and CDR2: MNHNS, SASEGT. V trimming: 5 bases; J trimming: 6 bases; junction bases outside the gene matches: 19. The CDR3 extends over 18 amino acids. CDR3 amino acids: CASSIDTPGGGGLDTQYF. CDR3 DNA sequence: TGTGCCAGCAGTATAGACACCCCGGGGGGCGGGGGGTTGGATACGCAGTATTTT.

This clonotype was detected only a few times. The rearrangement uses TRBV6-1 and TRBJ1-4, with D perhaps TRBD1 (5 bases). CDR3 length: 11 amino acids. Germline V CDR1 and CDR2: MNHNS, SASEGT. V lost 9 bases to trimming and J lost 8 bases, with 10 bases between them. The DNA of the CDR3 is TGTGCCAGTCAGGGACGCGAAAAACTGTTTTTT. It is translated as CASQGREKLFF.

This rearrangement joins TRBV6-1 to TRBJ1-1, with D possibly matching TRBD1 (6 bases). The CDR3 sequence is 13 residues long. Trimming took off 11 bases at V and 0 bases at J, with 13 bases between the two ends. Germline V lookup: CDR1 MNHNS, CDR2 SASEGT. The CDR3 here is CAGGRGMNTEAFF. Written as DNA, the CDR3 is TGTGCCGGGGGGAGGGGGATGAACACTGAAGCTTTCTTT.

CDR3 sequence: CASNTGSYSGNTIYF. The CDR3 coding sequence is TGTGCCAGTAACACAGGTTCCTACTCTGGAAACACCATATATTTT. This sequence joins TRBV19 and TRBJ1-3; TRBD1 might be the D (5 bases). Trimming pared 7 bases from V and 0 bases from J, leaving 13 bases between. The CDR3 is 15 residues long. Germline CDR1 and CDR2: LNHDA and SQIVND (reference sequence). Based on the CDR3 plus reference TRBV19 and TRBJ1-3, the full variable domain is DGGITQSPKYLFRKEGQNVTLSCEQNLNHDAMYWYRQDPGQGLRLIYYSQIVNDFQKGDIAEGYSVSREKKESFPLTVTSAQKNPTAFYLCASNTGSYSGNTIYFGEGSWLTVV.

The rearrangement links TRBV2 to TRBJ2-7, with 8 bases that match TRBD1. The CDR3 is 14 amino acids. V was clipped by 6 bases and J by 0 bases; unmatched bases: 4. CDR1 is SNHLY and CDR2 is FYNNEI in the germline V gene. CDR3 amino acids: CASRVGQVSYEQYF. For the CDR3, the DNA is TGTGCCAGCAGGGTGGGACAGGTCTCCTACGAGCAGTACTTC. Full variable domain (remainder filled in from reference TRBV2 and TRBJ2-7): EPEVTQTPSHQVTQMGQEVILRCVPISNHLYFYWYRQILGQKVEFLVSFYNNEISEKSEIFDDQFSVERPDGSNFTLKIRSTKLEDSAMYFCASRVGQVSYEQYFGPGTRLTVT.

The V and J genes are TRBV7-2 and TRBJ1-2, with D perhaps TRBD1 (5 bases). The CDR3 loop spans 15 amino acids. Germline CDR1 and CDR2: SGHTA and FQGNSA. Trimming stripped 3 bases from V and 4 bases from J, with 15 bases between. The CDR3 loop reads CASSLSTNQGYGYTF. CDR3 coding DNA: TGTGCCAGCAGCTTGTCCACCAACCAGGGCTATGGCTACACCTTC.

This clonotype counts as medium-sized. This chain links TRBV10-3 with TRBJ1-2; 7 bases fit TRBD1. From germline, CDR1 is ENHRY and CDR2 SYGVKD. V trimming: 0 bases; J trimming: 1 base; junction bases outside the gene matches: 2. The CDR3 consists of 15 residues. The CDR3 sequence: CAISESQGYNYGYTF. CDR3 in DNA: TGTGCCATCAGTGAGTCACAGGGGTATAACTATGGCTACACCTTC.

This clonotype has more than one count but fewer than ten. The chain employs TRBV19 and TRBJ1-3; 7 bases match TRBD1. V gave up 1 base and J gave up 2 bases; unmatched junction bases: 8. This CDR3 comprises 17 residues. Germline loops: CDR1 LNHDA, CDR2 SQIVND (reference sequence). CDR3 bases: TGTGCCAGTAGTATAGCAGCAAGGGGGCTGCCTGGAAACACCATATATTTT. Its translation: CASSIAARGLPGNTIYF.

Only a few counts were recorded for this clonotype. The chain carries TRBV20-1 and TRBJ2-3, with 13 bases lining up with TRBD2. Per germline, CDR1 DFQATT and CDR2 SNEGSKA (reference sequence). This CDR3 has 14 residues. Trimming took 6 bases from V and 8 from J; bases not matched to a gene: 8. CDR3 region: CSAPTSGGFSTQYF. The CDR3 nucleotides read TGCAGTGCGCCGACTAGCGGGGGGTTCAGTACGCAGTATTTT.

The gene calls are TRBV9 and TRBJ2-3; possibly TRBD2 for D (6 bases). The germline CDR1 and CDR2 sequences are SGDLS and YYNGEE. Trimming stripped 4 bases from V and 6 bases from J, with 12 bases between. The CDR3 spans 13 residues. The CDR3 loop is CASSPGLLDTQYF. In DNA form, the CDR3 reads TGTGCCAGCAGCCCGGGACTTCTGGATACGCAGTATTTT.